Listed here are 10 T cell receptor beta chains from one sample, sequenced in a study of shared clonotypes between healthy human individuals. It was CD45RO-negative cells, positively selected for CCR7, that made up naive CD8 cells, with terminally differentiated effector memory CD45RA+ cells excluded. Only in-frame clones appear in the TCRdb table, and some are missing; sequencing was by immunoSEQ multiplex PCR. This table has about 2 million clones, roughly 95% appearing once. Sequenced material: naive CD8+ T cells sorted from blood. All receptors derive from a young man in good health.

This rearrangement joins TRBV6-5 to TRBJ2-1; 7 bases agree with TRBD1. The V gene's germline CDR1 is MNHEY and CDR2 SVGAGI. The length of the CDR3 is 13 residues. DNA of the CDR3: TGTGCGATAAGACAGGGACCCTACAATGAGCAGTTCTTC. Its translation: CAIRQGPYNEQFF.

The gene calls are TRBV28 and TRBJ1-2, with no clear D. This CDR3 spans 12 amino acids. Trimming left V 5 bases short and J 8 bases short, with 12 bases between. Germline CDR1 is MDHEN and CDR2 is SYDVKM. CDR3: CASSVIGWGYTF. In nucleotides, the CDR3 is TGTGCCAGCAGTGTCATCGGGTGGGGCTACACCTTC.

CDR3 in DNA: TGTGCCAGCAGCTGGGGGGCCCTAGCGGGGACAGATACGCAGTATTTT. Its protein is CASSWGALAGTDTQYF. V is TRBV5-4 and J is TRBJ2-3; the match to TRBD2 covers 9 bases. With 3 bases clipped from V and 3 bases from J, the junction kept 8 bases outside the gene matches. The CDR3 has 16 amino acids. Germline V gives CDR1 SGHNT, CDR2 YYREEE (reference sequence).

V gene TRBV7-9 combines with J gene TRBJ1-5, with a tentative D call TRBD1 (6 bases). V lost 3 bases to trimming and J lost 5 bases, with 23 bases between them. The CDR3 loop spans 18 amino acids. Germline V gene sequence: CDR1 SEHNR, CDR2 FQNEAQ (reference sequence). The CDR3 nucleotides read TGTGCCAGCAGCTTGGGGGCAGTACAGGGCCGGGAGGATCAGCCCCAGCATTTT. Amino acids: CASSLGAVQGREDQPQHF.

This chain uses TRBV9 with TRBJ1-5; unclear D gene. CDR3 size: 14 residues. The V and J ends lost 4 bases and 2 bases respectively, with 10 bases between them. CDR1 SGDLS and CDR2 YYNGEE come from the germline V gene. CDR3 DNA sequence: TGTGCCAGCAGCTTGAACGGGGGCAATCAGCCCCAGCATTTT. Amino acid sequence: CASSLNGGNQPQHF.

J is TRBJ2-5 and V is TRBV5-4; D call uncertain. Trimming pared 3 bases from V and 3 bases from J, leaving 12 bases between. Germline V gene lookup returns CDR1 SGHNT and CDR2 YYREEE (reference sequence). The CDR3 covers 14 residues. Here the CDR3 DNA reads TGTGCCAGCAGCTGGGGTGGGCAGAAAGAGACCCAGTACTTC. Translating gives CASSWGGQKETQYF.

As for this clone: Other DNA sequences within the sample encode an identical CDR3. The chain combines TRBV11-2 with TRBJ2-7; D assignment may be TRBD1 or TRBD2 (5 bases each). The germline V and J ends were trimmed by 0 bases and 2 bases, with 8 bases remaining between them. CDR1 and CDR2 (germline): SGHAT, FQNNGV. The CDR3 consists of 14 residues. CDR3 in DNA: TGTGCCAGCAGCTTAGATCCGGGACCCTACGAGCAGTACTTC. Protein product: CASSLDPGPYEQYF.

This sequence joins TRBV7-9 and TRBJ1-2, with a possible D match to TRBD1 (5 bases). The germline gives CDR1 SEHNR, CDR2 FQNEAQ (reference sequence). V was clipped by 7 bases and J by 0 bases, with 18 bases between them. The CDR3 extends over 16 amino acids. The CDR3 sequence is CASTSPRGMANYGYTF. CDR3 bases: TGTGCCAGCACTTCCCCCCGGGGGATGGCTAACTATGGCTACACCTTC.

The genes are TRBV7-8 and TRBJ2-7, with D unclear. The CDR3 length is 16 residues. V was cut by 1 base and J by 5 bases, with 18 bases left in between. Germline CDR1 SGHVS, CDR2 FQNEAQ. This chain's CDR3 is CASSLVYGSLEDEQYF. In DNA form, the CDR3 reads TGTGCCAGCAGCTTAGTGTACGGGTCCCTAGAGGACGAGCAGTACTTC.

V usage is TRBV7-2 and J usage is TRBJ2-1; 13 bases align to TRBD2. The CDR3 runs to 15 residues. CDR1 is SGHTA, CDR2 FQGNSA, per germline. After removal of 2 bases from V and 13 bases from J, the junction contained 8 bases not matched to a gene. The chain's CDR3 is CASSLFTSGRASQFF. The CDR3 region has the DNA TGTGCCAGCAGCTTATTCACTAGCGGGAGGGCCTCCCAGTTCTTC. Supplemented by reference TRBV7-2 and TRBJ2-1, the full variable domain reads GAGVSQSPSNKVTEKGKDVELRCDPISGHTALYWYRQSLGQGLEFLIYFQGNSAPDKSGLPSDRFSAERTGGSVSTLTIQRTQQEDSAVYLCASSLFTSGRASQFFGPGTRLTVL.